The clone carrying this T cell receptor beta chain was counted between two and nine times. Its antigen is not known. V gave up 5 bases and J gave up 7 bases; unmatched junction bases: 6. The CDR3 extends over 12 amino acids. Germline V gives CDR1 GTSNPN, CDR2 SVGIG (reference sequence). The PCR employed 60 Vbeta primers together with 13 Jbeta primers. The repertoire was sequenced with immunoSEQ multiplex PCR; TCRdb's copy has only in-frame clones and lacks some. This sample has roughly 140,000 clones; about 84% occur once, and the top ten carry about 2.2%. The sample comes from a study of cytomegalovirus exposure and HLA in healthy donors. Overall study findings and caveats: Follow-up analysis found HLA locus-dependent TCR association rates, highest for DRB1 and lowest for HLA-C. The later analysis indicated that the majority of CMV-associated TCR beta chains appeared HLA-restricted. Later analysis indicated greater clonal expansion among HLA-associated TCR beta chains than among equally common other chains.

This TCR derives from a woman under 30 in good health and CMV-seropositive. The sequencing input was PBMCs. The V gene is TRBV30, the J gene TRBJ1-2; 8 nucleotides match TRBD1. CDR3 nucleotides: TGTGCCTGGGGACCCACAGGGGGTGGCTACACCTTC. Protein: CAWGPTGGGYTF.